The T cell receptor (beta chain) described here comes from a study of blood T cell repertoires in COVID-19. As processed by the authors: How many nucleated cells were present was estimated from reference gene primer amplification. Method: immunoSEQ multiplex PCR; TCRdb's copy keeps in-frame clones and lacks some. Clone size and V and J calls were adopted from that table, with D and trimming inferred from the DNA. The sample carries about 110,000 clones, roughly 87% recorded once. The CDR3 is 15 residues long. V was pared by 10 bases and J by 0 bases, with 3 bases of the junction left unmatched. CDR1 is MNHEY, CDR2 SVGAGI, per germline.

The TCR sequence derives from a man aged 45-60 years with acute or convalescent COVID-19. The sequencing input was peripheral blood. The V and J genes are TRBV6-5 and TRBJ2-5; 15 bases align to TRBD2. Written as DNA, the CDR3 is TGTGCCACCGGACTAGCGGGGGGGTACCAAGAGACCCAGTACTTC. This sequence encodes CATGLAGGYQETQYF.